Here is one T cell receptor (beta chain) with its context. The antigen is not known. Sequencing was performed with immunoSEQ multiplex PCR; in TCRdb, only in-frame clones are kept and a portion is missing. Among fewer than 100,000 clones listed, 80% to 90% were seen once. The data derive from a study of OX40 agonist ivuxolimab in advanced cancers. Overall study: The drug used for patients, ivuxolimab, was an agonistic anti-OX40 (CD134) antibody. The dose-escalation cohort was approximately 80% male, with a mean age of around 60 years, ranging roughly 20 to 90. One hepatocellular carcinoma and two cutaneous melanoma patients partially responded. Study-level results: It was not determined which antigens were specifically recognized by the peripheral T cells that had undergone clonal expansion.

Trimming removed 3 bases at V and 3 bases at J, with 10 bases between. The CDR3 contains 14 residues. Germline V gene sequence: CDR1 SEHNR, CDR2 FQNEAQ (reference sequence). This sequence joins TRBV7-9 and TRBJ2-3; D perhaps matches TRBD2 (6 bases). The TCR sequence derives from an adult with an advanced solid tumor such as melanoma, head and neck, liver or kidney cancer. The sequencing used CD4+ or CD8+ T cells sorted from blood, collected in a trial of the OX40 agonist ivuxolimab. CDR3 in amino acids: CASSFWTTTDTQYF. The CDR3 bases are TGTGCCAGCAGCTTCTGGACTACAACAGATACGCAGTATTTT.